These 11 T cell receptor beta chains share one sample of origin, sequenced in a study of CD8 T cells in ankylosing spondylitis. TCRdb ran MiXCR on the 5' RACE reads and lists one entry per CDR3 protein. The sample shows fewer than 180,000 distinct CDR3 sequences, around 43% of them seen only once. The sample consisted of synovial fluid, either unsorted or a sorted T cell fraction (not recorded which). These receptors all come from a male donor with ankylosing spondylitis.

A word on this clonotype: Being one base from a much bigger clone, this may be a read error. The chain joins TRBV19 to TRBJ2-3; no clear D. CDR1 and CDR2 from the germline V gene are LNHDA and SQIVND (reference sequence). Trimming cost V 7 bases and J 0 bases, with 8 bases left between them. The CDR3 consists of 13 residues. This CDR3 is CASIIRSTDTQYF. The CDR3, as DNA: TGTGCCAGTATTATCCGGAGCACAGATACGCAGTATTTT.

This clonotype was observed a handful of times. This chain connects TRBV28 to TRBJ2-3, with 10 bases identical to TRBD1. The CDR3 runs 18 residues. CDR1 and CDR2 (germline): MDHEN, SYDVKM. The J segment lost 1 base and the V segment lost 2 bases, leaving 9 bases of the junction unmatched. CDR3 nucleotide sequence: TGTGCCAGCAGTTTAGACCCCTGGACAGGGGGTGGCACAGATACGCAGTATTTT. It yields the protein CASSLDPWTGGGTDTQYF.

CDR3 sequence: CASSLLGNEAFF. In DNA form, the CDR3 reads TGTGCCAGCAGCCTCTTAGGGAATGAAGCTTTCTTT. The chain employs TRBV12-3 or TRBV12-4 and TRBJ1-1; D unclear. The CDR3 totals 12 residues. V lost 6 bases to trimming and J lost 7 bases, with 12 bases between them.

V and J are TRBV4-3 and TRBJ2-1; possibly TRBD1 or TRBD2 for D (6 bases each). V was pared by 4 bases and J by 4 bases, with 17 bases between. This CDR3 is built from 16 residues. Germline CDR1 and CDR2: LGHNA and YSLEER. The CDR3 sequence is CASSPKTGGEYNEQFF. The CDR3 DNA sequence: TGCGCCAGCAGCCCGAAGACAGGAGGGGAATACAATGAGCAGTTCTTC.

The chain has TRBV24-1 and TRBJ2-1; no firm D call. Deletions cut 4 bases from V and 0 bases from J, with 9 bases between. Per the germline V gene, CDR1 is KGHDR and CDR2 is SFDVKD. The CDR3 is 15 residues long. CDR3 DNA sequence: TGTGCCACCAGTGACCTAGGTAACTCCTACAATGAGCAGTTCTTC. It is translated as CATSDLGNSYNEQFF.

This chain links TRBV7-3 with TRBJ2-3; D possibly corresponds to TRBD2 (7 bases). The CDR3 is made up of 15 amino acids. CDR1 is SGHTA, CDR2 FQGTGA, per germline. The V and J ends lost 1 base and 7 bases respectively, with 15 bases between them. The CDR3, as DNA: TGTGCCAGCAGCTTAAGGGGGGGCCTTGGGTATACGCAGTATTTT. This encodes CASSLRGGLGYTQYF.

This clonotype was detected only a few times. The rearrangement links TRBV9 to TRBJ2-1, with 8 bases aligning to TRBD1. V lost 3 bases, J lost 4 bases, and 3 bases stayed unmatched. Germline V gene lookup returns CDR1 SGDLS and CDR2 YYNGEE. The CDR3 extends over 14 amino acids. Written as DNA, the CDR3 is TGTGCCAGCAGCGGCAGGACAGGGTACAATGAGCAGTTCTTC. It specifies CASSGRTGYNEQFF.

The rearrangement uses TRBV6-5 and TRBJ2-7; D possibly corresponds to TRBD2 (6 bases). CDR1 is MNHEY and CDR2 is SVGAGI in the germline V gene. V shed 0 bases and J shed 2 bases, with 11 bases lying between them. The CDR3 is 15 residues long. Here the CDR3 reads CASSYSGGEPYEQYF. In nucleotides, the CDR3 is TGTGCCAGCAGTTACTCGGGGGGAGAACCCTACGAGCAGTACTTC.

The chain joins TRBV6-5 to TRBJ1-2, with 12 bases lining up with TRBD1. This CDR3 is built from 16 residues. CDR1 and CDR2 from the germline V gene are MNHEY and SVGAGI. Losses at the gene ends were 4 bases for V and 4 bases for J; bases not matched to a gene: 7. In nucleotides, the CDR3 is TGTGCCAGCAGTTCGACGGGACAGGGGGCTCCCTATGGCTACACCTTC. Residues: CASSSTGQGAPYGYTF.

This sequence joins TRBV21-1 and TRBJ2-7; TRBD2 was called by the table and not checked on the DNA. TRBV21-1 is reported as a pseudogene. This CDR3 has 16 amino acids. CDR3 region: CASSSPRGLAYYEQYF. The CDR3 DNA follows: TGTGCCAGCAGCTCCCCGCGAGGACTAGCGTATTACGAGCAGTACTTC.

This clonotype was found a few times. The V call is TRBV27, the J call TRBJ2-1; 8 bases are a match to TRBD2. CDR3 length equals 13 residues. Germline CDR1 is MNHEY and CDR2 is SMNVEV (reference sequence). The V segment lost 5 bases and the J segment 9 bases; nucleotides outside the gene matches: 6. The chain's CDR3 is CASSSGRLFEQFF. The CDR3 nucleotides read TGTGCCAGCAGTAGCGGGAGATTATTTGAGCAGTTCTTC.